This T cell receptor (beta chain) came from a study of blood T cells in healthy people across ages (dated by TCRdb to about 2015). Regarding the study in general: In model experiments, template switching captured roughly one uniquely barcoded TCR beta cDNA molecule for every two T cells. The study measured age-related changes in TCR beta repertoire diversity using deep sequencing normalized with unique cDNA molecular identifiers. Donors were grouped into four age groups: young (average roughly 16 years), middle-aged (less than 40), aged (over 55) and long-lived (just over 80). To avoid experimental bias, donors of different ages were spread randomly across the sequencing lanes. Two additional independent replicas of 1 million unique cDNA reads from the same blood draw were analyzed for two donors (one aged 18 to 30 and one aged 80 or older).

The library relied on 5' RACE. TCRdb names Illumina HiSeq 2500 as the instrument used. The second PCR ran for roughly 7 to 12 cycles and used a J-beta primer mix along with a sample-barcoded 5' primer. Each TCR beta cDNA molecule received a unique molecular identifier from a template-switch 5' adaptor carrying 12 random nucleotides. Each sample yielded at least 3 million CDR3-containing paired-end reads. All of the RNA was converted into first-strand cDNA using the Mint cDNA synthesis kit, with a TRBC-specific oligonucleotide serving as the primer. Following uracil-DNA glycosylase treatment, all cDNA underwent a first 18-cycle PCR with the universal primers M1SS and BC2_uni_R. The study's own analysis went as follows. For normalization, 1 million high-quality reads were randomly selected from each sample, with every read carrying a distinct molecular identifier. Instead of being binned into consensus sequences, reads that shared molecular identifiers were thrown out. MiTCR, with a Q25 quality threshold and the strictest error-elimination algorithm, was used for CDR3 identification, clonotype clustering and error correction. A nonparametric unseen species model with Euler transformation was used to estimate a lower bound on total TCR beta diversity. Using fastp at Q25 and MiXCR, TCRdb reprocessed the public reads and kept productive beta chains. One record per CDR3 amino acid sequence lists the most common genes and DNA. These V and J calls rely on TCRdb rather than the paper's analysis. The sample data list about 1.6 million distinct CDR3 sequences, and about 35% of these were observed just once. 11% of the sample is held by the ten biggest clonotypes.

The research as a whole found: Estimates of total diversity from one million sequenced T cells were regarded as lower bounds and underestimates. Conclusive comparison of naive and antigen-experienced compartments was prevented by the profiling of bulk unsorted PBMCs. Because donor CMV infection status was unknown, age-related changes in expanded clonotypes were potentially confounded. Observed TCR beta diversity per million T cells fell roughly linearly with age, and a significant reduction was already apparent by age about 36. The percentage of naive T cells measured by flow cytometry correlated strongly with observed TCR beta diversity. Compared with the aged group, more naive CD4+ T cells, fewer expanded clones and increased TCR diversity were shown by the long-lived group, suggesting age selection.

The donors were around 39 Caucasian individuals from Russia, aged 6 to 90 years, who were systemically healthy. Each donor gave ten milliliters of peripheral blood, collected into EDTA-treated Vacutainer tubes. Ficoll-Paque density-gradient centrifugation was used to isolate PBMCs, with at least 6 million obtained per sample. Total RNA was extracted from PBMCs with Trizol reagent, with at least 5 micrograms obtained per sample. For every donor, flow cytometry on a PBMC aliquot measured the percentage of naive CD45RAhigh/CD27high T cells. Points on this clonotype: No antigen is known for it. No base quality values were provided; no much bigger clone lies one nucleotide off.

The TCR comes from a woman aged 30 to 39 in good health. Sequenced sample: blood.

The encoded CDR3 is CASSSIDRGEGYTF. The nucleotides read TGTGCCAGCAGTTCAATCGACAGGGGGGAAGGCTACACCTTC. The chain is encoded by TRBV12-3 or TRBV12-4 joined to TRBJ1-2; TRBD1 aligns with 9 central bases. Trimming removed 4 bases from V and 8 bases from J; the gene matches leave 8 bases unexplained. CDR3 length: 14 amino acids, cysteine to phenylalanine. The read is trimmed to its CDR3 DNA, 42 bases read in frame from base 1.